The 28 T cell receptor beta chains below were found in one sample sequenced in a study of T cells in Graves' hyperthyroidism and ophthalmopathy. Using RNA transcripts as the source, TCR beta CDR3 regions were amplified. Carried out on the TCR CDR3, a first-round RT-PCR used the HTBI primer set. TCRdb re-analysed the multiplex PCR reads in MiXCR, keeping a single row per CDR3 protein. The table includes 480,000 or so distinct CDR3 sequences, 35% to 50% detected once. Sequenced input: peripheral blood or thyroid tissue (not recorded which). The receptors originated from an adult woman with Graves' disease, either hyperthyroidism or ophthalmopathy (not recorded which).

A remark on this clonotype: Germline is not matched at one junction end, which may reflect a read error. This chain's CDR3 is CASSVAGQGGTGELSW. The DNA of the CDR3 is TGTGCCAGCAGCGTAGCGGGACAGGGTGGCACCGGGGAGCTGTCTTGG. V gene TRBV9 combines with J gene TRBJ2-2, with 9 bases aligning to TRBD1. The germline V gene has CDR1 SGDLS and CDR2 YYNGEE. This CDR3 spans 16 amino acids.

The rearrangement links TRBV29-1 to TRBJ2-5; the match to TRBD1 covers 12 bases. Germline V gives CDR1 SQVTM, CDR2 ANQGSEA. The length of the CDR3 is 15 residues. V lost 3 bases, J lost 9 bases, and 11 bases stayed unmatched. As DNA, the CDR3 is TGCAGCGTTGACCGGGGACAGGGGGCTTTTTTGGCCCAGTACTTC. Translated, it gives CSVDRGQGAFLAQYF.

As regards this clonotype: At one boundary the junction diverges from the germline segment, which might be a read error. The J gene is TRBJ1-1, the V gene TRBV7-9; D unresolved. The germline V gene encodes CDR1 SEHNR and CDR2 FQNEAQ (reference sequence). The CDR3 length is 13 residues. CDR3 bases: TGTGCCAGCAGCGTAGCGATGAAAACTGAAGCTTTCTTT. Translated, it gives CASSVAMKTEAFF.

The chain carries TRBV28 and TRBJ1-5, with D possibly matching TRBD1 (5 bases). Between the trimmed V and J ends, which lost 6 bases and 4 bases, there was a span of 13 bases. CDR1 MDHEN and CDR2 SYDVKM come from the germline V gene. The length of the CDR3 is 14 residues. CDR3 coding DNA: TGTGCCAGCAGAGGAGGGACCTCGAATCAGCCCCAGCATTTT. Its translation is CASRGGTSNQPQHF. Full variable domain (outside the CDR3, taken from reference TRBV28 and TRBJ1-5): DVKVTQSSRYLVKRTGEKVFLECVQDMDHENMFWYRQDPGLGLRLIYFSYDVKMKEKGDIPEGYSVSREKKERFSLILESASTNQTSMYLCASRGGTSNQPQHFGDGTRLSIL.

This clonotype was detected only a few times. The rearrangement joins TRBV10-3 to TRBJ2-2, with a tentative D call TRBD1 (6 bases). V lost 10 bases, J lost 0 bases, and 21 bases lay in between. This CDR3 region has 17 residues. Germline V gene data show CDR1 as ENHRY and CDR2 as SYGVKD. CDR3 in DNA: TGTGCCAGCTCCTTCCGGCGGACAGCCTCGAACACCGGGGAGCTGTTTTTT. This translates into CASSFRRTASNTGELFF.

Ten or more counts support this clonotype. The J gene is TRBJ1-3, the V gene TRBV7-8; the match to TRBD1 covers 8 bases. V trimming: 1 base; J trimming: 0 bases; junction bases outside the gene matches: 5. This CDR3 region has 17 residues. Germline V gene lookup returns CDR1 SGHVS and CDR2 FQNEAQ. CDR3 amino acids: CASSLERTGYSGNTIYF. The CDR3 region has the DNA TGTGCCAGCAGCTTAGAAAGGACAGGGTACTCTGGAAACACCATATATTTT.

Ten or more counts support this clonotype. This chain links TRBV3-1 with TRBJ2-7; the D is unclear. This CDR3 comprises 12 residues. Per the germline V gene, CDR1 is LGHDT and CDR2 is YNNKEL (reference sequence). The V gene lost 1 base and the J gene lost 7 bases, with 8 bases spanning the gap. CDR3 sequence (DNA): TGTGCCAGCAGCCAAGCAACGGTTGAGCAGTACTTC. Translated: CASSQATVEQYF.

As for this clonotype: A much larger clone lies one base from this, so it may be a read error. The V and J genes are TRBV7-2 and TRBJ2-7; tentatively, D is TRBD1 (6 bases). Germline CDR1 reads SGHTA; CDR2 reads FQGNSA. The CDR3 covers 14 residues. The CDR3 spells CASSSGTLNYGQYF. In nucleotides, the CDR3 is TGTGCCAGCAGCTCCGGGACACTGAACTACGGGCAGTACTTC.

V is TRBV29-1 and J is TRBJ1-1; 7 bases are shared with TRBD1. Trimming cost V 6 bases and J 3 bases; bases outside gene matches: 7. The CDR3 consists of 13 residues. From germline, CDR1 is SQVTM and CDR2 ANQGSEA. The CDR3 region is CSVAETGYTEAFF. The DNA of the CDR3 is TGCAGCGTCGCCGAGACAGGGTACACTGAAGCTTTCTTT.

This clonotype was seen many times. V and J are TRBV4-2 and TRBJ1-3; D call uncertain. Germline V lookup: CDR1 LGHNA, CDR2 YNFKEQ. Trimming shortened V by 5 bases and J by 3 bases, and 11 bases separated the two germline ends. The CDR3 extends over 14 amino acids. The CDR3 loop is CASSSGQGGNTIYF. Here the CDR3 DNA reads TGTGCCAGCAGCTCCGGCCAAGGTGGAAACACCATATATTTT.

The chain joins TRBV7-9 to TRBJ2-7; 7 bases agree with TRBD1. Germline V lookup: CDR1 SEHNR, CDR2 FQNEAQ (reference sequence). The CDR3 spans 16 residues. J gave up 0 bases and V 4 bases, and 9 bases lay outside the gene matches. The CDR3 spells CASSYPTGRSSYEQYF. The CDR3 nucleotides are TGTGCCAGCAGCTACCCGACAGGGCGGAGCTCCTACGAGCAGTACTTC.

The rearrangement joins TRBV20-1 to TRBJ2-7, with a tentative D call TRBD2 (5 bases). Per the germline V gene, CDR1 is DFQATT and CDR2 is SNEGSKA (reference sequence). CDR3 length: 13 amino acids. The V end was cut by 3 bases, the J end by 5 bases, with 14 bases between. This chain's CDR3 is CSASEEADNEQYF. CDR3 bases: TGCAGTGCTAGTGAGGAGGCTGATAACGAGCAGTACTTC.

This clonotype was seen at least ten times. The V call is TRBV29-1, the J call TRBJ1-2; weak D call: TRBD1 (5 bases). V lost 3 bases and J lost 6, with 20 bases in between. The CDR3 is made up of 15 amino acids. Germline CDR1 and CDR2: SQVTM and ANQGSEA. CDR3 bases: TGCAGCGTTGATAGGGGATCCGGTGGGAGGAATGGCTACACCTTC. It yields the protein CSVDRGSGGRNGYTF.

The V gene is TRBV28, the J gene TRBJ2-2; weak D call: TRBD1 (5 bases). V was pared by 5 bases and J by 7 bases, with 14 bases between. The CDR3 totals 14 residues. Per the germline V gene, CDR1 is MDHEN and CDR2 is SYDVKM. The CDR3 protein is CASSRPGYIGELFF. The CDR3 bases are TGTGCCAGCAGTCGTCCAGGGTATATCGGGGAGCTGTTTTTT.

The chain carries TRBV29-1 and TRBJ2-7, with 8 bases that match TRBD2. J was trimmed by 7 bases and V by 4 bases; bases with no gene match: 9. This CDR3 has 13 amino acids. The germline gives CDR1 SQVTM, CDR2 ANQGSEA. This CDR3 reads CSVATSGTREQYF. DNA for the CDR3: TGCAGCGTTGCCACTAGCGGTACGAGGGAGCAGTACTTC.

The J gene is TRBJ1-4, the V gene TRBV15; no reliable D call. V lost 8 bases and J 5 bases, leaving 9 bases between the germline ends. Germline V gives CDR1 LNHNV, CDR2 YYDKDF (reference sequence). The CDR3 sequence is 12 residues long. The CDR3 loop reads CATVGGNEKLFF. The DNA for the CDR3 is TGTGCCACCGTCGGAGGGAATGAAAAACTGTTTTTT.

The table lists this clonotype with a few counts. One end of the junction does not line up with germline, which may come from a read error. The chain links TRBV6-2 or TRBV6-3 to TRBJ1-1, with D maybe TRBD1 (5 bases). The germline V gene has CDR1 MNHEY and CDR2 SVGEGT. The CDR3 totals 13 residues. This CDR3 is CASNYRLDTEAFF. CDR3 DNA sequence: TGTGCCAGCAATTACAGGTTGGACACTGAAGCTTTCTTT.

The rearrangement links TRBV7-8 to TRBJ2-5; D unresolved. The germline gives CDR1 SGHVS, CDR2 FQNEAQ. The CDR3 runs 14 residues. Trimming shortened V by 5 bases and J by 3 bases, and 13 bases separated the two germline ends. CDR3 nucleotides: TGTGCCAGCAGCCGGACGCAGCGAGAAGAGACCCAGTACTTC. Translated: CASSRTQREETQYF.

In the case of this clonotype: One end of the junction does not line up with germline, which may come from a read error. This chain joins TRBV7-2 and TRBJ1-1, with D unclear. Germline CDR1 and CDR2: SGHTA and FQGNSA. The CDR3 contains 14 residues. The CDR3 sequence: CAGSLGLMNTEAFF. The CDR3 nucleotides read TGTGCCGGCAGCTTAGGCTTAATGAACACTGAAGCTTTCTTT.

The V call is TRBV29-1, the J call TRBJ2-5; TRBD2 agrees at 7 bases. CDR1 is SQVTM, CDR2 ANQGSEA, per germline. The CDR3 length is 13 residues. V lost 3 bases, J lost 2 bases, and 3 bases stayed unmatched. The CDR3 DNA follows: TGCAGCGTTGATCGCGGGAGACAAGAGACCCAGTACTTC. Residues: CSVDRGRQETQYF.

Only a few counts were recorded for this clonotype. The chain is built from TRBV29-1 and TRBJ1-2; TRBD1 matches 10 bases. The junction had 6 bases not matched to a gene; V was cut back by 6 bases and J by 5 bases. The V gene's germline CDR1 is SQVTM and CDR2 ANQGSEA. This CDR3 contains 13 residues. The CDR3 reads CSVGDRGFYGYTF. In DNA form, the CDR3 reads TGCAGCGTGGGGGACAGGGGATTTTATGGCTACACCTTC.

This clonotype was counted ten times or more. The chain employs TRBV5-8 and TRBJ1-1, with D hard to call. Germline V gene sequence: CDR1 SGHTS, CDR2 YDEGEE. CDR3 length: 14 residues. Trimming stripped 4 bases from V and 2 bases from J, with 12 bases between. The CDR3 region is CASSPDNRNTEAFF. The CDR3 nucleotides read TGTGCCAGCAGCCCCGACAACCGTAACACTGAAGCTTTCTTT.

This clonotype has ten or more counts. The V gene is TRBV20-1, the J gene TRBJ2-5; D remains unclear. The V end was cut by 6 bases, the J end by 2 bases, with 16 bases between. The CDR3 sequence is 14 residues long. Germline CDR1 and CDR2: DFQATT and SNEGSKA (reference sequence). The CDR3 here is CSARLSLDQETQYF. The CDR3 DNA reads as TGCAGTGCCCGGTTGTCGCTAGATCAAGAGACCCAGTACTTC.

A single count supports this clonotype. CDR3 loop: CASSREANVLTF. Written as DNA, the CDR3 is TGTGCCAGCAGCCGGGAGGCCAACGTCCTGACTTTC. This chain joins TRBV14 and TRBJ2-6; D is ambiguous. The germline V gene encodes CDR1 SGHDN and CDR2 FVKESK. This CDR3 is built from 12 residues. V lost 4 bases and J lost 6, with 4 bases in between.

This clonotype was detected ten times or more. The chain links TRBV25-1 to TRBJ1-4; TRBD1 might be the D (6 bases). The CDR3 has 12 residues. V lost 6 bases and J lost 4, with 6 bases in between. The germline V gene encodes CDR1 MGHDK and CDR2 SYGVNS. The CDR3 DNA reads as TGTGCCAGCAGACAGGGTAATGAAAAACTGTTTTTT. Its translation: CASRQGNEKLFF.

This clonotype was observed at least ten times. The V call is TRBV12-3 or TRBV12-4, the J call TRBJ1-1; 9 bases align to TRBD1. The CDR3 length is 14 residues. The V and J ends lost 6 bases and 4 bases, in that order; junction bases with no gene match: 6. The chain's CDR3 is CASSNTGGGTEAFF. CDR3 nucleotide sequence: TGTGCCAGCAGCAACACAGGGGGCGGCACTGAAGCTTTCTTT.

V is TRBV7-9 and J is TRBJ2-5, with D hard to call. The germline V gene has CDR1 SEHNR and CDR2 FQNEAQ (reference sequence). There are 12 residues in the CDR3. Trimming pared 5 bases from V and 5 bases from J, leaving 9 bases between. CDR3 in amino acids: CASSNNRETQYF. The CDR3 region has the DNA TGTGCCAGCAGCAACAACCGGGAGACCCAGTACTTC. The whole variable domain, filled in from reference TRBV7-9 and TRBJ2-5, reads DTGVSQNPRHKITKRGQNVTFRCDPISEHNRLYWYRQTLGQGPEFLTYFQNEAQLEKSRLLSDRFSAERPKGSFSTLEIQRTEQGDSAMYLCASSNNRETQYFGPGTRLLVL.

The rearrangement links TRBV2 to TRBJ1-1; D gene uncertain. With 4 bases removed from V and 1 base from J, the gap between germline ends came to 13 bases. Germline V gives CDR1 SNHLY, CDR2 FYNNEI. This CDR3 is 15 amino acids long. CDR3 amino acids: CASSVLGGTNTEAFF. In DNA form, the CDR3 reads TGTGCCAGCAGTGTTTTAGGAGGAACGAACACTGAAGCTTTCTTT. Based on the CDR3 plus reference TRBV2 and TRBJ1-1, the full variable domain is EPEVTQTPSHQVTQMGQEVILRCVPISNHLYFYWYRQILGQKVEFLVSFYNNEISEKSEIFDDQFSVERPDGSNFTLKIRSTKLEDSAMYFCASSVLGGTNTEAFFGQGTRLTVV.